These T cell receptor beta chains were read from a single sample in a study of OX40 agonist ivuxolimab in advanced cancers. Only in-frame clones appear in the TCRdb table, and some are missing; sequencing was by immunoSEQ multiplex PCR. The table records about 150,000 clones, 94% of them present only once. The sample here was CD4+ or CD8+ T cells sorted from blood, taken in a trial of the OX40 agonist ivuxolimab. The receptor set was obtained from an adult with an advanced solid tumor such as melanoma, head and neck, liver or kidney cancer. CDR3s include the opening cysteine and the closing phenylalanine or tryptophan. D genes are given only for firm matches. The size entry is marked missing in some rows and otherwise reads once, few, many or a size class.

V	D	J	size	DNA	CDR3
TRBV18	NA	TRBJ2-1	NA	TGTGCCAGCTCAGCGGCACCGGGCCCCTACAATGAGCAGTTCTTC	CASSAAPGPYNEQFF
TRBV25-1	NA	TRBJ2-2	NA	TGTGCCAGCAGTGGGTTCAGGGGCCCCCACGGTGTCACCGGGGAGCTGTTTTTT	CASSGFRGPHGVTGELFF
TRBV10-1	NA	TRBJ2-7	NA	TGCGCCAGCAGTAAGGCCACTTCGGGGGAGCAGTACTTC	CASSKATSGEQYF
TRBV19	NA	TRBJ2-7	NA	TGTGCCAGTAGTATTATGGGTATAGGACGAGGGGACGAGCAGTACTTC	CASSIMGIGRGDEQYF
TRBV14	NA	TRBJ2-7	NA	TGTGCCAGCAGCCAAGAACTTGGAGCGCCGGAGTACTTC	CASSQELGAPEYF
TRBV6-4	TRBD1	TRBJ2-2	NA	TGTGCCAGCAGTGGGGAGACAGGGCCTACCGGGGAGCTGTTTTTT	CASSGETGPTGELFF
TRBV19	TRBD2	TRBJ2-2	NA	TGTGCCAGTAGGACCGGGAGGCGGGGATTCACCGGGGAGCTGTTTTTT	CASRTGRRGFTGELFF
TRBV19	TRBD2	TRBJ2-5	NA	TGTGCCAGTAGGCCCTCCGGGACTAGGGCGACCCAGTACTTC	CASRPSGTRATQYF
TRBV7-9	TRBD1	TRBJ1-1	NA	TGTGCCAGCAGCATAGACAGGGGCTTCGCTGAAGCTTTCTTT	CASSIDRGFAEAFF
TRBV28	TRBD1	TRBJ1-5	NA	TGTGCCAGCAGTATCGAGACAGGGTGGGCCAGCAATCAGCCCCAGCATTTT	CASSIETGWASNQPQHF
TRBV7-9	NA	TRBJ2-7	NA	TGTGCCAGCAGCTTTGTACAGGGACCCTACGAGCAGTACTTC	CASSFVQGPYEQYF
TRBV2	NA	TRBJ2-5	NA	TGTGCCAGCAGTCAACAAGAGACCCAGTACTTC	CASSQQETQYF
TRBV28	NA	TRBJ2-5	NA	TGTGCCAGCAGTTTATATCGAGATCCGGAGGACTTC	CASSLYRDPEDF
TRBV15	NA	TRBJ1-1	NA	TGTGCCACCAGCAGGAGCCGGACTGAAGCTTTCTTT	CATSRSRTEAFF
TRBV5-6	NA	TRBJ1-2	once	TGTGCCAGCAGCTTGATGGGGGCGGGTGGCTACACCTTC	CASSLMGAGGYTF
TRBV7-2	TRBD1	TRBJ2-3	NA	TGTGCCAGCAGCCTAACAACGAAAGACAGGGGAGGTACGCAGTATTTT	CASSLTTKDRGGTQYF
TRBV20-1	NA	TRBJ2-5	NA	TGCAGTGCCTCGACACACGAGACCCAGTACTTC	CSASTHETQYF
TRBV7-3	NA	TRBJ2-3	NA	TGTGCCAGCAGCGAGTCGCGGACGCAGTATTTT	CASSESRTQYF
TRBV7-2	NA	TRBJ2-5	NA	TGTGCCAGCAGCTTCAACCCACGGGAGACCCAGTACTTC	CASSFNPRETQYF
TRBV13	NA	TRBJ1-1	NA	TGTGCCAGCAGCTTAGATGAGAGGACGGGACTTGAAGCTTTCTTT	CASSLDERTGLEAFF
TRBV2	NA	TRBJ2-7	NA	TGTGCCAGCACCAGGGGCGGCTACGAGCAGTACTTC	CASTRGGYEQYF
TRBV7-9	NA	TRBJ1-4	NA	TGTGCCAGCAGCTTTTGGGGAACTAATGAAAAACTGTTTTTT	CASSFWGTNEKLFF
TRBV9	NA	TRBJ2-7	NA	TGTGCCAGCAGCCAACGCGGGGGACAGTTACCCTACGAGCAGTACTTC	CASSQRGGQLPYEQYF
TRBV18	NA	TRBJ1-4	once	TGTGCCAGCTCACCAGGGGAGGGTGAAAAACTGTTTTTT	CASSPGEGEKLFF
TRBV27	TRBD1	TRBJ1-5	NA	TGTGCCAGCAGTTTATCGGGGACAGGGGGATTTCAGCCCCAGCATTTT	CASSLSGTGGFQPQHF
TRBV19	TRBD1	TRBJ1-4	NA	TGTGCCAGTAGTCCACGAGCCCGGACAGGGGATGGAAAACTGTTTTTT	CASSPRARTGDGKLFF
TRBV6-1	NA	TRBJ1-5	NA	TGTGCCAGTGTCATTTACGGGGGCGCGAAGCCCCAGCATTTT	CASVIYGGAKPQHF
TRBV7-2	NA	TRBJ2-5	NA	TGTGCCAGCAGCGCCAGGGAGTACCAAGAGACCCAGTACTTC	CASSAREYQETQYF
TRBV19	NA	TRBJ2-1	NA	TGTGCCAGTACCCCCGGAGCGGGCTCCTACAATGAGCAGTTCTTC	CASTPGAGSYNEQFF
TRBV5-1	NA	TRBJ2-2	NA	TGCGCCAGCAGCTTGCCCGGGGGAGACACCGGGGAGCTGTTTTTT	CASSLPGGDTGELFF
TRBV18	NA	TRBJ2-7	NA	TGTGCCAGCTCACCAGTCGCAGGGGTGGCCCCCTACGAGCAGTACTTC	CASSPVAGVAPYEQYF
TRBV10-3	NA	TRBJ2-7	NA	TGTGCCATCAGACCCAGGGGATTTGAGGACGAGCAGTACTTC	CAIRPRGFEDEQYF
TRBV5-1	TRBD1	TRBJ1-2	NA	TGCGCCAGCAGGGAGGGGACAGGGGGTGTCTATGGCTACACCTTC	CASREGTGGVYGYTF
TRBV6-5	TRBD1	TRBJ2-7	once	TGTGCCAGCAGTCAACTTCAGGGGGCCCAGCAGTACTTC	CASSQLQGAQQYF
TRBV5-5	TRBD1	TRBJ2-2	NA	TGTGCCAGCAGCTTGGGGGACAGGGTCAAGTTTGGCAACACCGGGGAGCTGTTTTTT	CASSLGDRVKFGNTGELFF
TRBV5-8	NA	TRBJ2-3	NA	TGTGCCAGCCCGCATGGTGTGGGGGCAGGAGATACGCAGTATTTT	CASPHGVGAGDTQYF
TRBV7-2	NA	TRBJ1-4	NA	TGTGCCAGCAGCTTAGGTTCCGGGACCCCTAATGAAAAACTGTTTTTT	CASSLGSGTPNEKLFF
TRBV9	NA	TRBJ1-5	once	TGTGCCAGCAGCGTAGGGAGACAGACCAATCAGCCCCAGCATTTT	CASSVGRQTNQPQHF
TRBV7-2	TRBD1	TRBJ1-2	NA	TGTGCCAGCAGCAAGGGGGACAGGGAATATTTTGGCTACACCTTC	CASSKGDREYFGYTF
TRBV10-3	TRBD1	TRBJ2-1	NA	TGTGCCATCAGTGCCCGGACAGGCTCCCATTCCTATGAGCAGTTCTTC	CAISARTGSHSYEQFF
TRBV19	NA	TRBJ1-4	NA	TGTGCCAGTAGTACCAGACAGCATACAAGGACAAATGAAAAACTGTTTTTT	CASSTRQHTRTNEKLFF
TRBV9	NA	TRBJ1-3	NA	TGTGCCAGCAGCGTAGGAAGTCGTTCAGAGCCTGGAAACACCATATATTTT	CASSVGSRSEPGNTIYF
TRBV9	NA	TRBJ2-3	NA	TGTGCCAGCAGCGTAGTGGCCCACACAGATACGCAGTATTTT	CASSVVAHTDTQYF
TRBV5-8	NA	TRBJ2-7	NA	TGTGCCAGCAGCCGAACCTACGAGCAGTACTTC	CASSRTYEQYF
TRBV2	NA	TRBJ1-4	once	TGTGCCAGCAGAATTTACAGCGGGGAAAAACTGTTTTTT	CASRIYSGEKLFF
TRBV28	NA	TRBJ2-7	once	TGTGCCAGCAGTTTCCCCGGGGTTTTGTACGAGCAGTACTTC	CASSFPGVLYEQYF
TRBV5-1	TRBD2	TRBJ2-1	NA	TGCGCCAGCAGCGTGGGGACTAGTCCGTACAATGAGCAGTTCTTC	CASSVGTSPYNEQFF
TRBV6-6	NA	TRBJ2-2	NA	TGTGCCAGCAGTTATGGGGCCACCGGGGAGCTGTTTTTT	CASSYGATGELFF
TRBV10-1	TRBD1	TRBJ2-7	NA	TGCGCCAGCAGTGATCGACAGGGTTCCTACGAGCAGTACTTC	CASSDRQGSYEQYF
TRBV10-1	NA	TRBJ2-3	NA	TGCGCCAGCAGTGATGGGGCGGTCACAGATACGCAGTATTTT	CASSDGAVTDTQYF
TRBV5-1	NA	TRBJ2-7	NA	TGCGCCAGCAGCTTGAGTCAGGGCGGGTACGAGCAGTACTTC	CASSLSQGGYEQYF
TRBV11-2	NA	TRBJ2-1	NA	TGTGCCAGCAGCCATCCCCTTTTGAGCGGCAAACTTTACAATGAGCAGTTCTTC	CASSHPLLSGKLYNEQFF
TRBV9	NA	TRBJ1-3	NA	TGTGCCAGCAGCGTAAGGGCCCCTGGAAACACCATATATTTT	CASSVRAPGNTIYF
TRBV4-3	NA	TRBJ1-2	NA	TGCGCCAGCAGCCCCATTCTCACAGGGCTCGGCTACACCTTC	CASSPILTGLGYTF